Below are 26 T cell receptor beta chains sequenced from a single sample in a study of tissue T cells after allogeneic stem cell transplantation. The repertoire was sequenced with immunoSEQ multiplex PCR; TCRdb's copy has only in-frame clones and lacks some. This table holds roughly 30,000 clones, over 75% found once. The material was blood, obtained before transplantation. The receptors stem from a woman between 18 and 49 years old who later had graft-versus-host disease after an allogeneic stem cell transplant.

This chain joins TRBV7-2 and TRBJ2-1; TRBD1 is a possible D gene (5 bases). The V end was cut by 2 bases, the J end by 7 bases, with 6 bases between. Germline-derived CDR1 and CDR2 are SGHTA and FQGNSA. The CDR3 loop spans 12 amino acids. CDR3 DNA: TGTGCCAGCAGCTTACAGGGTAATGAGCAGTTCTTC. It translates to CASSLQGNEQFF.

The V and J genes are TRBV27 and TRBJ2-7; 8 positions match TRBD2. Germline assignment: CDR1 MNHEY and CDR2 SMNVEV (reference sequence). This CDR3 contains 14 residues. The ends lost 7 bases at V and 5 bases at J; junction bases unmatched: 10. CDR3 in amino acids: CASTTGGRVNEQYF. Here the CDR3 DNA reads TGTGCCAGCACCACGGGGGGGAGGGTAAACGAGCAGTACTTC.

The chain has TRBV5-5 and TRBJ2-1; D might be TRBD1 or TRBD2, each matching 6 bases. Germline CDR1 and CDR2: SGHKS and YYEKEE (reference sequence). The CDR3 consists of 14 residues. V shed 7 bases and J shed 2 bases, with 13 bases lying between them. In DNA, the CDR3 is TGTGCCAGCTCCGGGGGCCGCACCTACAATGAGCAGTTCTTC. Translating it yields CASSGGRTYNEQFF.

The chain recombines TRBV6-2 or TRBV6-3 with TRBJ2-7; 7 bases agree with TRBD1. The CDR3 is 14 amino acids. After removal of 6 bases from V and 7 bases from J, the junction contained 12 bases not matched to a gene. Germline CDR1 is MNHEY and CDR2 is SVGEGT. CDR3: CASSRRQGVGEQYF. CDR3 DNA: TGTGCCAGCAGCCGGAGACAGGGAGTAGGGGAGCAGTACTTC.

The rearrangement uses TRBV25-1 and TRBJ1-2, with TRBD1 as a possible D gene (6 bases). Germline CDR1 is MGHDK and CDR2 is SYGVNS. CDR3 length: 15 residues. Trimming cost V 0 bases and J 4 bases, with 12 bases left between them. The DNA for the CDR3 is TGTGCCAGCAGTGAATATTTGTCAGGGGCCTATGGCTACACCTTC. It codes for CASSEYLSGAYGYTF.

This chain connects TRBV13 to TRBJ1-1; possible D gene TRBD1, 5 bases. V lost 5 bases to trimming and J lost 7 bases, with 11 bases between them. The CDR3 consists of 12 residues. CDR1 is PRHDT and CDR2 is FYEKMQ in the germline V gene (reference sequence). CDR3 sequence: CASSNDRIEAFF. The DNA of the CDR3 is TGTGCCAGCAGCAATGACAGAATTGAAGCTTTCTTT.

The gene calls are TRBV19 and TRBJ1-1, with TRBD1 identical over 9 bases. V lost 5 bases and J lost 8; bases outside the gene matches: 6. Per the germline V gene, CDR1 is LNHDA and CDR2 is SQIVND (reference sequence). The CDR3 sequence is 13 residues long. CDR3 sequence reads: CASSPRTGEEAFF. CDR3 bases: TGTGCCAGTAGTCCCCGGACAGGGGAGGAAGCTTTCTTT.

The chain is built from TRBV29-1 and TRBJ2-2; 9 nucleotides line up with TRBD2. In germline, CDR1 is SQVTM, CDR2 ANQGSEA. The CDR3 is made up of 14 amino acids. Trimming took 7 bases from V and 2 from J; bases not matched to a gene: 5. The chain's CDR3 is CSGSGSLNTGELFF. CDR3 bases: TGCAGCGGTAGCGGGAGCCTAAACACCGGGGAGCTGTTTTTT.

The chain couples TRBV10-3 to TRBJ1-1; TRBD1 matches at 10 bases. This CDR3 has 15 amino acids. V was pared by 0 bases and J by 5 bases, with 3 bases of the junction left unmatched. Looked up from germline, CDR1 is ENHRY and CDR2 is SYGVKD. CDR3 in DNA: TGTGCCATCAGTGAGTCGACAGGGGGCTGGACTGAAGCTTTCTTT. It translates to CAISESTGGWTEAFF.

The V gene is TRBV7-2, the J gene TRBJ2-3; TRBD2 matches 11 bases. Germline V gives CDR1 SGHTA, CDR2 FQGNSA. Trimming at V came to 3 bases and at J to 0 bases, leaving 2 bases not matched to a gene. The CDR3 sequence is 16 residues long. The chain's CDR3 is CASSFLAGGSTDTQYF. The CDR3, as DNA: TGTGCCAGCAGCTTTCTAGCGGGGGGTAGCACAGATACGCAGTATTTT.

By share, this clone counts as medium-sized (0.01 to 0.1%). This chain links TRBV6-2 or TRBV6-3 with TRBJ2-2; weak D call: TRBD1 (5 bases). With 2 bases removed from V and 2 bases from J, the gap between germline ends came to 12 bases. This CDR3 comprises 16 residues. The germline V gene has CDR1 MNHEY and CDR2 SVGEGT. The CDR3 DNA is TGTGCCAGCAGTTACAGGGGTGGGTTAAACACCGGGGAGCTGTTTTTT. Translating it yields CASSYRGGLNTGELFF.

The CDR3 sequence is CASSSGTGGFYGYTF. As DNA, the CDR3 is TGTGCCAGCAGCTCCGGGACAGGGGGATTCTATGGCTACACCTTC. The chain carries TRBV7-9 and TRBJ1-2; 11 bases match TRBD1. J lost 4 bases, V lost 4 bases, and 5 bases had no gene match. The CDR3 extends over 15 amino acids. Looked up from germline, CDR1 is SEHNR and CDR2 is FQNEAQ (reference sequence).

This clone has a single count. The chain couples TRBV19 to TRBJ2-3, with 7 bases that match TRBD2. CDR1 is LNHDA, CDR2 SQIVND, per germline (reference sequence). V trimming: 6 bases; J trimming: 3 bases; junction bases outside the gene matches: 6. The CDR3 loop spans 14 amino acids. CDR3 in amino acids: CASRSGRVTDTQYF. The CDR3 DNA is TGTGCCAGTAGAAGTGGGAGGGTGACAGATACGCAGTATTTT.

This sequence joins TRBV6-4 and TRBJ2-1; maybe TRBD2 (6 bases). V lost 2 bases to trimming and J lost 9 bases, with 14 bases between them. This CDR3 region has 14 residues. The germline V gene has CDR1 MRHNA and CDR2 SNTAGT. The CDR3 sequence is CASSDGDSGGEQFF. Written as DNA, the CDR3 is TGTGCCAGCAGTGACGGGGACTCCGGGGGTGAGCAGTTCTTC.

CDR3 sequence: CATSRVKGSSYEQYF. Written as DNA, the CDR3 is TGTGCCACCAGCAGAGTAAAGGGCAGCTCCTACGAGCAGTACTTC. This chain uses TRBV15 with TRBJ2-7, with D uncertain. Germline V CDR1 and CDR2: LNHNV, YYDKDF (reference sequence). CDR3 length equals 15 residues. V lost 1 base, J lost 0 bases, and 10 bases lay in between.

V and J are TRBV2 and TRBJ2-7; no reliable D call. Germline CDR1 reads SNHLY; CDR2 reads FYNNEI. This CDR3 has 12 residues. Trimming took off 5 bases at V and 4 bases at J, with 9 bases between the two ends. The DNA of the CDR3 is TGTGCCAGCAGTCCCGGGCCATACGAGCAGTACTTC. Protein product: CASSPGPYEQYF.

This chain links TRBV14 with TRBJ2-3; D remains ambiguous. From germline, CDR1 is SGHDN and CDR2 FVKESK. Trimming took 4 bases from V and 8 from J, leaving 7 bases between them. The CDR3 contains 11 residues. This CDR3 is CASSLELTQYF. The CDR3 DNA follows: TGTGCCAGCAGCCTTGAGCTTACGCAGTATTTT.

The chain couples TRBV9 to TRBJ2-7; 10 positions match TRBD1. Germline CDR1 and CDR2: SGDLS and YYNGEE. CDR3 length equals 14 residues. V shed 3 bases, J shed 3 bases, and the junction held 3 bases outside the gene matches. CDR3 residues: CASSEGQGFYEQYF. CDR3 DNA: TGTGCCAGCAGCGAGGGACAGGGGTTCTACGAGCAGTACTTC.

This rearrangement joins TRBV5-6 to TRBJ1-5; a possible D gene is TRBD1 (5 bases). Germline assignment: CDR1 SGHDT and CDR2 YYEEEE. This CDR3 has 16 residues. The V end was cut by 4 bases, the J end by 1 base, with 15 bases between. The CDR3 DNA reads as TGTGCCAGCAGCGAGGCGGGGCGGCTAAGCAATCAGCCCCAGCATTTT. Translated, it gives CASSEAGRLSNQPQHF.

The chain links TRBV6-6 to TRBJ1-6; TRBD1 matches at 7 bases. The length of the CDR3 is 15 residues. V shed 5 bases, J shed 7 bases, and the junction held 8 bases outside the gene matches. Per germline, CDR1 MNHNY and CDR2 SVGAGI (reference sequence). This CDR3 reads CASSHHDRVNSPLHF. The CDR3, as DNA: TGTGCCAGCAGTCATCACGACAGGGTCAATTCACCCCTCCACTTT.

The V call is TRBV15, the J call TRBJ2-7; D unresolved. The CDR3 is made up of 15 amino acids. CDR1 is LNHNV and CDR2 is YYDKDF in the germline V gene (reference sequence). V was trimmed by 1 base and J by 0 bases, leaving 10 bases between them. CDR3 in amino acids: CATSRGSSPSYEQYF. CDR3 in DNA: TGTGCCACCAGCAGAGGGTCCTCCCCCTCCTACGAGCAGTACTTC.

The rearrangement links TRBV7-9 to TRBJ2-1, with 9 bases that match TRBD2. The CDR3 spans 19 residues. CDR1 is SEHNR and CDR2 is FQNEAQ in the germline V gene (reference sequence). Losses at the gene ends were 10 bases for V and 6 bases for J; bases not matched to a gene: 25. The CDR3 DNA reads TGTGCCACCACGAATCCCGGGACTAGCTTTCGTTTGGGTTTCAATGAGCAGTTCTTC. Residues: CATTNPGTSFRLGFNEQFF.

This chain joins TRBV20-1 and TRBJ2-1; D uncertain. V was clipped by 3 bases and J by 7 bases, with 4 bases between them. The germline V gene encodes CDR1 DFQATT and CDR2 SNEGSKA (reference sequence). CDR3 length equals 10 residues. The CDR3 DNA sequence: TGCAGTGCTAGGACGAATGAGCAGTTCTTC. As protein: CSARTNEQFF.

J is TRBJ1-6 and V is TRBV2; maybe TRBD1 (5 bases). In germline, CDR1 is SNHLY, CDR2 FYNNEI. The V gene lost 2 bases and the J gene lost 7 bases, with 6 bases spanning the gap. CDR3 length: 13 residues. The CDR3 DNA follows: TGTGCCAGCAGTGAACAGGGAAATTCACCCCTCCACTTT. Protein product: CASSEQGNSPLHF.

The chain combines TRBV6-1 with TRBJ1-2; the D is unclear. This CDR3 contains 15 residues. CDR1 and CDR2 (germline): MNHNS, SASEGT. Trimming took 0 bases from V and 3 from J, leaving 11 bases between them. As DNA, the CDR3 is TGTGCCAGCAGTGAAGCGCCTGAGGGATACTATGGCTACACCTTC. Encoded protein: CASSEAPEGYYGYTF.

The chain couples TRBV7-9 to TRBJ2-7; 8 bases align to TRBD2. Germline V CDR1 and CDR2: SEHNR, FQNEAQ (reference sequence). This CDR3 has 15 amino acids. V trimming: 0 bases; J trimming: 3 bases; junction bases outside the gene matches: 4. The CDR3 DNA reads TGTGCCAGCAGCTTAGCGACTAGCGCCTACTACGAGCAGTACTTC. It yields the protein CASSLATSAYYEQYF.